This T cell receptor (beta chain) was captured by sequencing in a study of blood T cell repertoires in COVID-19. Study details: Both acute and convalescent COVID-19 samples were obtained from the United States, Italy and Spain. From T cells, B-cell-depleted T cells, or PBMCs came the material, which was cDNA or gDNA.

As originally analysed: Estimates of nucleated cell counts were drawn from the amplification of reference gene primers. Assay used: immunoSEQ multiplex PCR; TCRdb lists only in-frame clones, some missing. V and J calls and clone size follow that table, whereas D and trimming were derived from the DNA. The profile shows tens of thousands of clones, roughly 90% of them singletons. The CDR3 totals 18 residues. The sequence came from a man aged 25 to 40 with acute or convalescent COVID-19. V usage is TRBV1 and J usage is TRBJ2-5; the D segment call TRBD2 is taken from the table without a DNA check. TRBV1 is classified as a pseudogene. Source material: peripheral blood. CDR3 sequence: CTSSQGHPNGGSQETQYF. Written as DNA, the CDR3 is TGCACCAGCAGCCAAGGTCACCCGAATGGCGGGAGCCAAGAGACCCAGTACTTC.